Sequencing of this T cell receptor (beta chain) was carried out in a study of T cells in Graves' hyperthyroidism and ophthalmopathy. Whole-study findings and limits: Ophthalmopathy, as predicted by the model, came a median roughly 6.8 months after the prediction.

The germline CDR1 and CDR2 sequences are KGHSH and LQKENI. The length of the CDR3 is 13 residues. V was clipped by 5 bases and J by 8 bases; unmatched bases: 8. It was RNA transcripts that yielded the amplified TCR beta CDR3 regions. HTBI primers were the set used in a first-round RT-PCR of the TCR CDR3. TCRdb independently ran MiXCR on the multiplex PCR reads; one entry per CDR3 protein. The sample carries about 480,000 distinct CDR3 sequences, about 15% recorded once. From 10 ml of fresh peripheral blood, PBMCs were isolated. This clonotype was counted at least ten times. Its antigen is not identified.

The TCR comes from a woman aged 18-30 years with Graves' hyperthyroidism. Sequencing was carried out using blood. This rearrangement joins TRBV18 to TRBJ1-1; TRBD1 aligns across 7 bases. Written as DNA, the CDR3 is TGTGCCAGCTCAGAAGACAGGGATCAAGAAGCTTTCTTT. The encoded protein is CASSEDRDQEAFF.